This T cell receptor (beta chain) was documented in a study of CD8+CD57+ T cells in acquired aplastic anemia. Findings and limits, study-wide: Patients shared twenty-nine CD8+ CDR3 sequences with controls.

Patients selected for sequencing had displayed CD8+CD57+ cell expansion by flow cytometry. Trimming took 6 bases from V and 0 from J, leaving 16 bases between them. This CDR3 has 16 residues. Germline V gene data show CDR1 as MNHNS and CDR2 as SASEGT. This clonotype was detected a few times. As yet, its antigen is unknown. Profiles of TCR beta VDJ and CDR3 were generated from a genomic DNA template. TCRdb independently ran MiXCR on the reads; one entry per CDR3 protein. The sample includes fewer than 200,000 distinct CDR3 sequences, more than 45% of them seen just once. The TCR was taken from a human donor with aplastic anemia. The sample was sorted CD4+, CD8+, or CD8+CD57+ T cells (not recorded which) from PBMCs. V usage is TRBV6-1 and J usage is TRBJ2-3, with D possibly TRBD2 on 5 matching bases. The CDR3 nucleotides are TGTGCCAGCAGACCTCGAAGCGGCGCCAGCACAGATACGCAGTATTTT. Translated: CASRPRSGASTDTQYF.